Listed below are T cell receptor beta chains from one sample, sequenced in a study of T cell responses to AZD1222 COVID-19 vaccine. Only in-frame clones appear in the TCRdb table, and some are missing; sequencing was by immunoSEQ multiplex PCR. The sample consists of approximately 65,000 clones, about four fifths of them appearing once. Specimen: peripheral blood, collected on day 0 of AZD1222 vaccination. Source of these receptors: an adult in good health. Each CDR3 is given with its conserved first and last residue. Fields, in order: J gene, clone size, D gene, V gene, CDR3 DNA, CDR3 protein. A D gene is named only where the DNA matches it firmly. Only some rows state a clone size, as once, few, many or a class for expanded clones.

J: TRBJ2-7
size: -
D: TRBD1
V: TRBV19
DNA: TGTGCCAGTAGTCCCTCGGACAGGACCTACGAGCAGTACTTC
CDR3: CASSPSDRTYEQYF

J: TRBJ2-7
size: -
D: -
V: TRBV7-2
DNA: TGTGCCAGCAGAGTTGGGAGTTCGGACAGTGCCTACGAGCAGTACTTC
CDR3: CASRVGSSDSAYEQYF

J: TRBJ2-1
size: -
D: TRBD2
V: TRBV9
DNA: TGTGCCAGCAGCGTTAGCGGGGGACATCCCCGGTTCTTC
CDR3: CASSVSGGHPRFF

J: TRBJ2-7
size: -
D: -
V: TRBV5-1
DNA: TGCGCCAGCAGCTTTGGCGGAGCCACCACATCCTACGAGCAGTACTTC
CDR3: CASSFGGATTSYEQYF

J: TRBJ2-5
size: -
D: -
V: TRBV6-5
DNA: TGTGCCAGCAGTTATCCTAGACTGAAACTGTTGGAGACCCAGTACTTC
CDR3: CASSYPRLKLLETQYF

J: TRBJ1-1
size: -
D: -
V: TRBV30
DNA: TGTGCCTGGGGGAGGGGGTATAGCACTGAAGCTTTCTTT
CDR3: CAWGRGYSTEAFF

J: TRBJ2-7
size: -
D: -
V: TRBV28
DNA: TGTGCCAGCAGTTTTAAGGGGGTGGGCTACGAGCAGTACTTC
CDR3: CASSFKGVGYEQYF

J: TRBJ2-7
size: once
D: TRBD1
V: TRBV18
DNA: TGTGCCAGCTCACGATACCGGGACAGGGGAGACGAGCAGTACTTC
CDR3: CASSRYRDRGDEQYF

J: TRBJ1-3
size: -
D: -
V: TRBV6-1
DNA: TGTGCCAGCAGTGAGCGGGGTGGTGACTCTGGAAACACCATATATTTT
CDR3: CASSERGGDSGNTIYF

J: TRBJ1-6
size: -
D: -
V: TRBV3-1/TRBV3-2
DNA: TGTGCCAGCAGCCAAGAAGGAGATAGGTATAATTCACCCCTCCACTTT
CDR3: CASSQEGDRYNSPLHF

J: TRBJ2-7
size: -
D: TRBD2
V: TRBV5-4
DNA: TGTGCCAGCAGCTCGGCTAGCGGGGCCTACGAGCAGTACTTC
CDR3: CASSSASGAYEQYF

J: TRBJ2-7
size: -
D: -
V: TRBV11-2
DNA: TGTGCCAGCAGCTTGGACAGATCCTACGAGCAGTACTTC
CDR3: CASSLDRSYEQYF

J: TRBJ1-1
size: many
D: -
V: TRBV6-5
DNA: TGTGCCAGCAGTCGCCTGGGAGGCGGGGGTGAAGCTTTCTTT
CDR3: CASSRLGGGGEAFF

J: TRBJ1-4
size: -
D: TRBD1
V: TRBV9
DNA: TGTGCCAGCAGCCCTCAGGGACAGCCTAATGAAAAACTGTTTTTT
CDR3: CASSPQGQPNEKLFF

J: TRBJ2-3
size: -
D: TRBD2
V: TRBV14
DNA: TGTGCCAGCAGCCAACTACCGGGACTAGCGGGAACAGATACGCAGTATTTT
CDR3: CASSQLPGLAGTDTQYF

J: TRBJ1-2
size: -
D: TRBD1
V: TRBV7-2
DNA: TGTGCCAGCAGACAAGGACAGGGCGGCTATGGCTACACCTTC
CDR3: CASRQGQGGYGYTF

J: TRBJ2-1
size: -
D: -
V: TRBV27
DNA: TGTGCCAGCAGCCTTTGGGGCAGCTCCTACAATGAGCAGTTCTTC
CDR3: CASSLWGSSYNEQFF

J: TRBJ2-5
size: once
D: -
V: TRBV2
DNA: TGTGCCAGCAGTGACGGGCTACAAGAGACCCAGTACTTC
CDR3: CASSDGLQETQYF

J: TRBJ1-6
size: -
D: -
V: TRBV21-1
DNA: TGTGCCAGCAGCCGGGACAGGGGGACCCTCCACTTT
CDR3: CASSRDRGTLHF

J: TRBJ2-3
size: -
D: TRBD2
V: TRBV4-3
DNA: TGCGCCAGCAGCCCAAGTTGGGCTAGCGGGGGGGCCGGCACAGATACGCAGTATTTT
CDR3: CASSPSWASGGAGTDTQYF